Listed below are T cell receptor beta chains from one sample, sequenced in a study of T cell repertoires in cytomegalovirus infection. These TCRs' antigens remain unknown. A single record per CDR3 protein comes from TCRdb applying MiXCR to the reads. The table records tens of thousands of distinct CDR3 sequences, 40% to 50% of them present only once. Sequencing was performed on CD8+ T cells from cultured PBMCs, taken from culture after CMV antigen stimulation. These TCRs come from a human donor in good health (CMV status not recorded). Some clones in this sample may be carry-over from other donors' samples. CDR3s include the opening cysteine and the closing phenylalanine or tryptophan. D genes are given only for firm matches. Part of the rows lack a size; the others show once, few, many or a class for expanded clones.

TGTGCCAGCAGCTTGCGGCGGGAGACACACAATGAGCAGTTCTTC CASSLRRETHNEQFF TRBJ2-1 TRBD2 NA TRBV5-4
TGTGCCAGCAGCTTAATTCTCTGGGAGTCGGAAGATACGCAGTATTTT CASSLILWESEDTQYF TRBJ2-3 NA NA TRBV7-9
TGTGCCAGCAGCTTGGGGGACCTCTACGAGCAGTACTTC CASSLGDLYEQYF TRBJ2-7 NA few TRBV7-2
TGTGCCAGCAGCCAACCCTCTGGCGGGGGGGCTAACAATGAGCAGTTCTTC CASSQPSGGGANNEQFF TRBJ2-1 TRBD2 few TRBV3-1
TGTGCCAGCAGCTTTTCTATCCGGGACGATGGCTACACCTTC CASSFSIRDDGYTF TRBJ1-2 NA NA TRBV7-8
TGTGCCAGCAGCTTAGCTCCTCTGCTCGGTAGGGAGCAGTTCTTC CASSLAPLLGREQFF TRBJ2-1 NA few TRBV11-2
TGTGCCAGCAGTTTAGCGCCGACAGGGAAGGGTTCACCCCTCCACTTT CASSLAPTGKGSPLHF TRBJ1-6 TRBD1 NA TRBV12-3/TRBV12-4
TGTGCCAGCACCCTCCTCCAGGGGGTGCCCACCGGGGAGCTGTTTTTT CASTLLQGVPTGELFF TRBJ2-2 TRBD1 NA TRBV12-3/TRBV12-4
TGTGCCAGCAGTTCCCCCAGGGCTACCATGAACACTGAAGCTTTCTTT CASSSPRATMNTEAFF TRBJ1-1 NA NA TRBV28
TGTGCCAGCAGCCCTCGTAGCGGCCACGCATCCAATGAGCAGTTCTTC CASSPRSGHASNEQFF TRBJ2-1 NA NA TRBV28